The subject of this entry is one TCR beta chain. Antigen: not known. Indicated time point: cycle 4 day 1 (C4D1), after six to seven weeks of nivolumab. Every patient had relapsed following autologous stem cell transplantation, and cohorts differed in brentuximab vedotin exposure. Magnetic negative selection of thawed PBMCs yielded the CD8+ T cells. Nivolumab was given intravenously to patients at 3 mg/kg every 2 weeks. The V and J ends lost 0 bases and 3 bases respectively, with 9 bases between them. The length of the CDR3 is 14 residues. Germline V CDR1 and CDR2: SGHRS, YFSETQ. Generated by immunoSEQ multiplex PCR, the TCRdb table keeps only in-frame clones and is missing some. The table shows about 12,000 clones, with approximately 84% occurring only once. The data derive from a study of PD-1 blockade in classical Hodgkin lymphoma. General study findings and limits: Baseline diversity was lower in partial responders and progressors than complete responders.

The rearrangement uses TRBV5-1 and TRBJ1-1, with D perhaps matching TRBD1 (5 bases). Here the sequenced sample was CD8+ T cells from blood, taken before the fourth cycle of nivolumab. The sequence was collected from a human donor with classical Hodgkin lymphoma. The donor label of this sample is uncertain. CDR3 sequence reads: CASSLAGGYTEAFF. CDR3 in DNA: TGCGCCAGCAGCTTGGCCGGGGGATACACTGAAGCTTTCTTT.